This T cell receptor beta chain comes out of a study of cytomegalovirus exposure and HLA in healthy donors. Method: immunoSEQ multiplex PCR; TCRdb's copy keeps in-frame clones and lacks some. The sample lists 130,000 to 150,000 clones, 85% to 90% occurring once. The CDR3 has 16 residues. Deletions cut 4 bases from V and 4 bases from J, with 16 bases between. Germline V CDR1 and CDR2: MNHNY, SVGAGI (reference sequence). Specimen: PBMCs. J is TRBJ2-2 and V is TRBV6-6; weak D call: TRBD1 (6 bases). The sequence came from a woman aged 25 to 39 in good health and CMV-seropositive. CDR3 in amino acids: CASSLRQAKLTGELFF. The CDR3 DNA follows: TGTGCCAGCAGTTTACGACAGGCGAAACTCACCGGGGAGCTGTTTTTT.